A single sample gave rise to the 22 T cell receptor beta chains below, sequenced in a study of cytomegalovirus exposure and HLA in healthy donors. The PCR employed 60 Vbeta primers together with 13 Jbeta primers. Data came from immunoSEQ multiplex PCR; TCRdb stores just in-frame clones and leaves some out. The sample shows approximately 70,000 clones, roughly 74% of them seen only once. Sequenced material: PBMCs. The receptors shown here come from a woman aged 55 to 70 in good health and CMV-seropositive.

This chain links TRBV7-9 with TRBJ1-6; the D gene is possibly TRBD1 (5 bases). This CDR3 region has 15 residues. CDR1 is SEHNR, CDR2 FQNEAQ, per germline (reference sequence). V lost 5 bases and J lost 7, with 15 bases in between. For the CDR3, the DNA is TGTGCCAGCAGCCTACTGGGCAGGGTAAATTCACCCCTCCACTTT. This sequence encodes CASSLLGRVNSPLHF.

The chain is built from TRBV29-1 and TRBJ1-2; weak D call: TRBD1 (6 bases). There are 11 residues in the CDR3. The germline V gene encodes CDR1 SQVTM and CDR2 ANQGSEA. V lost 3 bases and J 7 bases, leaving 9 bases between the germline ends. This CDR3 is CSVEIGGGYTF. The DNA of the CDR3 is TGCAGCGTTGAGATAGGGGGTGGCTACACCTTC.

V is TRBV4-1 and J is TRBJ1-5; D may be TRBD1 (5 bases). CDR1 is MGHRA, CDR2 YSYEKL, per germline. V was cut by 5 bases and J by 0 bases, with 11 bases left in between. The CDR3 runs 15 residues. The CDR3 loop is CASSWTPNSNQPQHF. The CDR3 DNA reads as TGCGCCAGCAGCTGGACACCTAATAGCAATCAGCCCCAGCATTTT.

This clone came up once. V and J are TRBV6-1 and TRBJ2-7; 12 bases align to TRBD2. The CDR3 has 15 residues. Germline-derived CDR1 and CDR2 are MNHNS and SASEGT. V shed 6 bases, J shed 5 bases, and the junction held 8 bases outside the gene matches. This CDR3 is CASRDGLAGRNEQYF. DNA of the CDR3: TGTGCCAGCAGAGACGGACTAGCGGGAAGGAACGAGCAGTACTTC.

This clone showed up just once. This chain connects TRBV7-9 to TRBJ1-2; D is ambiguous. V lost 5 bases and J 2 bases, leaving 12 bases between the germline ends. Germline loops: CDR1 SEHNR, CDR2 FQNEAQ (reference sequence). CDR3 length: 14 amino acids. The CDR3 sequence is CASSPGPRNYGYTF. DNA for the CDR3: TGTGCCAGCAGCCCTGGGCCCAGAAACTATGGCTACACCTTC.

The gene calls are TRBV19 and TRBJ2-5; 8 bases are a match to TRBD1. Germline values: CDR1 LNHDA, CDR2 SQIVND (reference sequence). This CDR3 comprises 17 residues. The trim removed 6 bases at V and 4 bases at J, leaving 16 bases unmatched. The CDR3 region has the DNA TGTGCCAGTAGATCCACCTTCCGACAGGGGTCAAGAGAGACCCAGTACTTC. Translation: CASRSTFRQGSRETQYF.

The V and J genes are TRBV2 and TRBJ1-5; D perhaps matches TRBD1 (6 bases). CDR3 size: 16 residues. CDR1 SNHLY and CDR2 FYNNEI come from the germline V gene. V was shortened by 6 bases and J by 4 bases, with 19 bases between the two germline ends. The CDR3 region is CASRKDAGAGNQPQHF. Written as DNA, the CDR3 is TGTGCCAGCAGGAAGGATGCGGGGGCGGGTAATCAGCCCCAGCATTTT.

The CDR3: CAWRGLPPYEQYF. CDR3 in DNA: TGTGCCTGGAGGGGACTTCCCCCATACGAGCAGTACTTC. The J gene is TRBJ2-7, the V gene TRBV30; D may be TRBD2 (6 bases). Trimming shortened V by 3 bases and J by 4 bases, and 13 bases separated the two germline ends. From germline, CDR1 is GTSNPN and CDR2 SVGIG (reference sequence). This CDR3 region has 13 residues.

V and J are TRBV5-1 and TRBJ2-7, with TRBD2 matching over 9 bases. Unmatched junction bases numbered 6, after V lost 2 bases and J lost 6 bases. There are 14 residues in the CDR3. Germline loops: CDR1 SGHRS, CDR2 YFSETQ. CDR3 in amino acids: CASSFGGGAFEQYF. DNA of the CDR3: TGCGCCAGCAGCTTCGGCGGGGGGGCTTTCGAGCAGTACTTC.

This rearrangement joins TRBV5-6 to TRBJ1-4; 7 bases line up with TRBD1. The CDR3 sequence is 13 residues long. The trim removed 0 bases at V and 10 bases at J, leaving 3 bases unmatched. The germline gives CDR1 SGHDT, CDR2 YYEEEE. DNA for the CDR3: TGTGCCAGCAGCTTGGCCTCAGGGGGAAAACTGTTTTTT. Amino acids: CASSLASGGKLFF. The full variable domain, rest sourced from reference TRBV5-6 and TRBJ1-4, is DAGVTQSPTHLIKTRGQQVTLRCSPKSGHDTVSWYQQALGQGPQFIFQYYEEEERQRGNFPDRFSGHQFPNYSSELNVNALLLGDSALYLCASSLASGGKLFFGSGTQLSVL.

This rearrangement joins TRBV5-1 to TRBJ2-5; D uncertain. The CDR3 totals 14 residues. Germline V gene lookup returns CDR1 SGHRS and CDR2 YFSETQ. The V and J ends lost 0 bases and 1 base respectively, with 7 bases between them. CDR3: CASSLGPSQETQYF. CDR3 sequence (DNA): TGCGCCAGCAGCTTGGGGCCGTCCCAAGAGACCCAGTACTTC.

This chain uses TRBV6-6 with TRBJ2-5; no firm D call. The CDR3 totals 11 residues. V shed 8 bases and J shed 2 bases, with 6 bases lying between them. Per germline, CDR1 MNHNY and CDR2 SVGAGI (reference sequence). This chain's CDR3 is CASSMQETQYF. The CDR3 region has the DNA TGTGCCAGCTCTATGCAAGAGACCCAGTACTTC.

This clone came up once. This sequence joins TRBV2 and TRBJ2-3, with D maybe TRBD1 (8 bases). Germline V gene sequence: CDR1 SNHLY, CDR2 FYNNEI. The CDR3 totals 15 residues. V dropped 6 bases and J dropped 3 bases, with 16 bases sitting between them. The CDR3 sequence is CASRDREGWTDTQYF. The CDR3, as DNA: TGTGCCAGCAGGGACAGGGAGGGTTGGACAGATACGCAGTATTTT.

The count of this clone is one. V is TRBV7-2 and J is TRBJ1-2; no definite D call. This CDR3 spans 14 amino acids. From germline, CDR1 is SGHTA and CDR2 FQGNSA. Deletions cut 5 bases from V and 7 bases from J, with 17 bases between. The DNA for the CDR3 is TGTGCCAGCAGCCTCCGGACGCGGGAGAGTGGCTACACCTTC. Its protein is CASSLRTRESGYTF.

This clone was counted only a few times. The V call is TRBV7-2, the J call TRBJ2-1; D is unclear. From germline, CDR1 is SGHTA and CDR2 FQGNSA. This CDR3 has 12 residues. Trimming took 2 bases from V and 10 from J, leaving 9 bases between them. In DNA, the CDR3 is TGTGCCAGCAGCTTACCATCCCAGGAGCAGTTCTTC. Encoded protein: CASSLPSQEQFF.

V and J are TRBV7-8 and TRBJ2-5; TRBD2 matches at 8 bases. The CDR3 length is 16 residues. V shed 5 bases, J shed 1 base, and the junction held 9 bases outside the gene matches. The germline CDR1 and CDR2 sequences are SGHVS and FQNEAQ. CDR3 sequence reads: CASSATSGTTQETQYF. The DNA for the CDR3 is TGTGCCAGCAGCGCAACTAGCGGAACCACCCAAGAGACCCAGTACTTC.

The CDR3 sequence is CASSQETGTGAEAFF. CDR3 bases: TGTGCCAGCAGCCAAGAGACCGGGACAGGGGCTGAAGCTTTCTTT. The V gene is TRBV5-4, the J gene TRBJ1-1; 10 nucleotides align to TRBD1. The CDR3 spans 15 residues. The V gene's germline CDR1 is SGHNT and CDR2 YYREEE (reference sequence). V gave up 4 bases and J gave up 6 bases; unmatched junction bases: 9.

V is TRBV9 and J is TRBJ2-5; TRBD2 agrees at 7 bases. This CDR3 has 16 amino acids. Germline loops: CDR1 SGDLS, CDR2 YYNGEE. Trimming took 0 bases from V and 1 from J; bases not matched to a gene: 6. The CDR3 protein is CASSVAGRVAQETQYF. For the CDR3, the DNA is TGTGCCAGCAGCGTAGCGGGGAGGGTCGCCCAAGAGACCCAGTACTTC.

The gene calls are TRBV7-3 and TRBJ2-5; D remains unclear. The CDR3 loop spans 13 amino acids. Germline loops: CDR1 SGHTA, CDR2 FQGTGA. Trimming removed 6 bases from V and 4 bases from J, with 12 bases in between. CDR3 in amino acids: CASRSPVAETQYF. CDR3 bases: TGTGCCAGCAGGTCCCCGGTAGCAGAGACCCAGTACTTC.

The chain uses TRBV19 and TRBJ2-3; tentatively, D is TRBD1 (5 bases). Trimming pared 1 base from V and 6 bases from J, leaving 11 bases between. The CDR3 sequence is 14 residues long. CDR1 and CDR2 from the germline V gene are LNHDA and SQIVND (reference sequence). The CDR3 DNA follows: TGTGCCAGTAGTATAGCCCAGGGCCGGGATACGCAGTATTTT. It codes for CASSIAQGRDTQYF. The variable domain in full, with the rest retrieved from reference TRBV19 and TRBJ2-3, is DGGITQSPKYLFRKEGQNVTLSCEQNLNHDAMYWYRQDPGQGLRLIYYSQIVNDFQKGDIAEGYSVSREKKESFPLTVTSAQKNPTAFYLCASSIAQGRDTQYFGPGTRLTVL.

Here the CDR3 reads CASTSITNSGQYF. CDR3 in DNA: TGTGCCAGCACTAGTATCACCAACTCCGGGCAGTACTTC. The chain employs TRBV25-1 and TRBJ2-7, with D unclear. V gave up 7 bases and J gave up 9 bases, with 19 bases separating them. CDR1 and CDR2 from the germline V gene are MGHDK and SYGVNS. This CDR3 has 13 amino acids.

The rearrangement uses TRBV13 and TRBJ2-5; 12 positions match TRBD2. The CDR3 consists of 17 residues. V trimming: 4 bases; J trimming: 5 bases; junction bases outside the gene matches: 11. Germline CDR1 reads PRHDT; CDR2 reads FYEKMQ (reference sequence). The CDR3 loop is CASSSTLAGGPSETQYF. Written as DNA, the CDR3 is TGTGCCAGCAGCTCAACGCTAGCGGGGGGGCCCTCCGAGACCCAGTACTTC.